This passage covers 32 T cell receptor beta chains from one sample sequenced in a study of blood T cells in healthy people across ages. For the second PCR, which ran for 7 to 11 cycles, a sample-barcoded 5' primer and a J-beta primer mix were used. TCRdb reprocessed the 5' RACE reads with MiXCR, giving one entry per CDR3 protein. The data show hundreds of thousands of distinct CDR3 sequences, under 55% seen once. The material sequenced was blood. These receptors were collected from a man in his sixties in good health.

CDR3 DNA: TGTGCGACAAGGGACTACCAGTACGAGCAGTACTTC. Its translation is CATRDYQYEQYF. This sequence joins TRBV12-3 or TRBV12-4 and TRBJ2-4, with 7 positions matching TRBD2. The J call may be faulty, since TRBJ2-7 better matches the DNA end. CDR3 length: 12 residues.

This chain links TRBV4-3 with TRBJ2-5; 11 bases align to TRBD2. V lost 0 bases and J lost 3; bases outside the gene matches: 9. This CDR3 spans 18 amino acids. Germline assignment: CDR1 LGHNA and CDR2 YSLEER. The CDR3 nucleotides are TGCGCCAGCAGCCAAGAATTAACGGGACTAGCGGATAAAGAGACCCAGTACTTC. This codes for CASSQELTGLADKETQYF.

The V gene is TRBV11-2, the J gene TRBJ2-4; D unresolved. Deletions cut 2 bases from V and 0 bases from J, with 11 bases between. This CDR3 has 16 residues. Germline V gene lookup returns CDR1 SGHAT and CDR2 FQNNGV. The CDR3 region is CASSLLGVGAKNIQYF. For the CDR3, the DNA is TGTGCCAGCAGCTTACTGGGCGTGGGAGCCAAAAACATTCAGTACTTC. The entire variable domain, with the rest obtained from reference TRBV11-2 and TRBJ2-4, is as follows: EAGVAQSPRYKIIEKRQSVAFWCNPISGHATLYWYQQILGQGPKLLIQFQNNGVVDDSQLPKDRFSAERLKGVDSTLKIQPAKLEDSAVYLCASSLLGVGAKNIQYFGAGTRLSVL.

The chain uses TRBV7-9 and TRBJ2-6; D perhaps matches TRBD2 (5 bases). V lost 5 bases, J lost 0 bases, and 11 bases lay in between. In germline, CDR1 is SEHNR, CDR2 FQNEAQ (reference sequence). The CDR3 loop spans 16 amino acids. CDR3 residues: CASSMPGSSGANVLTF. Here the CDR3 DNA reads TGTGCCAGCAGCATGCCGGGAAGCTCTGGGGCCAACGTCCTGACTTTC.

This clonotype turned up a few times. The chain has TRBV6-1 and TRBJ1-2; D uncertain. The length of the CDR3 is 15 residues. The germline CDR1 and CDR2 sequences are MNHNS and SASEGT. The ends were cut back, 2 bases at V and 4 bases at J, with 14 bases in the middle. The CDR3: CASSERIAATYGYTF. The DNA for the CDR3 is TGTGCCAGCAGTGAAAGGATAGCCGCTACCTATGGCTACACCTTC.

This clonotype has at least ten counts. The chain links TRBV5-1 to TRBJ2-5; D not certain. The V and J ends lost 4 bases and 3 bases respectively, with 10 bases between them. The CDR3 covers 13 residues. Germline V gene data show CDR1 as SGHRS and CDR2 as YFSETQ. The DNA of the CDR3 is TGCGCCAGCAGCGGCGTGACAAAAGAGACCCAGTACTTC. Amino acid sequence: CASSGVTKETQYF.

This clonotype turned up a few times. The chain recombines TRBV3-1 with TRBJ2-7; 11 bases are shared with TRBD2. The germline CDR1 and CDR2 sequences are LGHDT and YNNKEL (reference sequence). V lost 4 bases to trimming and J lost 4 bases; unmatched junction nucleotides: 6. The CDR3 has 15 residues. In nucleotides, the CDR3 is TGTGCCAGCAGCCCCAGGACTAGCGGGTTTTACGAGCAGTACTTC. Protein product: CASSPRTSGFYEQYF.

The chain has TRBV20-1 and TRBJ2-7; 8 bases align to TRBD2. The CDR3 length is 17 residues. Unmatched junction bases numbered 15, after V lost 3 bases and J lost 2 bases. Germline V gives CDR1 DFQATT, CDR2 SNEGSKA (reference sequence). The CDR3 spells CSASLVSGALYPYEQYF. The DNA of the CDR3 is TGCAGTGCTAGTTTGGTTAGCGGGGCCCTTTATCCCTACGAGCAGTACTTC.

V usage is TRBV5-8 and J usage is TRBJ2-2; 10 positions agree with TRBD1. Germline CDR1 reads SGHTS; CDR2 reads YDEGEE. This CDR3 region has 15 residues. V was clipped by 3 bases and J by 3 bases; unmatched bases: 2. The CDR3: CASSWGQGYTGELFF. CDR3 coding DNA: TGTGCCAGCAGCTGGGGACAGGGGTACACCGGGGAGCTGTTTTTT.

The chain employs TRBV10-3 and TRBJ1-1, with D possibly matching TRBD1 (5 bases). Germline V gene lookup returns CDR1 ENHRY and CDR2 SYGVKD. Deletions cut 10 bases from V and 2 bases from J, with 23 bases between. There are 16 residues in the CDR3. The CDR3 region has the DNA TGTGCCACCTCGATCAGGGCACAGGAAGGAAACACTGAAGCTTTCTTT. Its translation: CATSIRAQEGNTEAFF.

This sequence joins TRBV6-5 and TRBJ1-1; perhaps TRBD1 as D (5 bases). V was trimmed by 2 bases and J by 1 base, leaving 11 bases between them. The germline V gene encodes CDR1 MNHEY and CDR2 SVGAGI. CDR3 size: 15 residues. As DNA, the CDR3 is TGTGCCAGCAGTTACCTTGGGACGGGGAACACTGAAGCTTTCTTT. Translation: CASSYLGTGNTEAFF.

The chain recombines TRBV20-1 with TRBJ2-5, with 8 bases matching TRBD2. Germline V lookup: CDR1 DFQATT, CDR2 SNEGSKA (reference sequence). J gave up 5 bases and V 3 bases, and 8 bases lay outside the gene matches. CDR3 length: 14 amino acids. CDR3 sequence (DNA): TGCAGTGCTAGTCTCGGGGGGGCCATCGAGACCCAGTACTTC. It is translated as CSASLGGAIETQYF.

This clonotype was seen a few times. The rearrangement links TRBV3-1 to TRBJ1-1; 7 nucleotides match TRBD1. V trimming: 6 bases; J trimming: 4 bases; junction bases outside the gene matches: 5. CDR3 length: 13 amino acids. Germline V gene sequence: CDR1 LGHDT, CDR2 YNNKEL (reference sequence). This chain's CDR3 is CASSDRVSTEAFF. CDR3 DNA: TGTGCCAGCAGTGACAGGGTTAGCACTGAAGCTTTCTTT. Drawing the rest from reference TRBV3-1 and TRBJ1-1, the complete variable domain is DTAVSQTPKYLVTQMGNDKSIKCEQNLGHDTMYWYKQDSKKFLKIMFSYNNKELIINETVPNRFSPKSPDKAHLNLHINSLELGDSAVYFCASSDRVSTEAFFGQGTRLTVV.

The genes are TRBV14 and TRBJ2-5; D is undetermined. The CDR3 length is 13 residues. Germline-derived CDR1 and CDR2 are SGHDN and FVKESK. V lost 0 bases and J lost 6, with 8 bases in between. In nucleotides, the CDR3 is TGTGCCAGCAGCCAAGAGGTCGGGCAGACCCAGTACTTC. Its protein product is CASSQEVGQTQYF.

The table lists this clonotype with a count of one. The chain joins TRBV7-9 to TRBJ1-2; D ambiguous. CDR1 and CDR2 from the germline V gene are SEHNR and FQNEAQ (reference sequence). This CDR3 spans 13 amino acids. V was pared by 2 bases and J by 6 bases, with 10 bases between. CDR3 region: CASSLSDGDGYTF. The DNA for the CDR3 is TGTGCCAGCAGCTTATCTGACGGTGATGGCTACACCTTC.

This rearrangement joins TRBV5-6 to TRBJ1-2; D unclear. From germline, CDR1 is SGHDT and CDR2 YYEEEE. The CDR3 totals 14 residues. V lost 4 bases to trimming and J lost 8 bases, with 18 bases between them. CDR3 DNA: TGTGCCAGCAGCGTGATTGACCAAAAGGACGGCTACACCTTC. It is translated as CASSVIDQKDGYTF.

The V call is TRBV28, the J call TRBJ2-7, with TRBD2 as a possible D gene (6 bases). The germline gives CDR1 MDHEN, CDR2 SYDVKM. The CDR3 has 13 residues. Trimming left V 8 bases short and J 3 bases short, with 14 bases between. CDR3 amino acids: CASRRDLIYEQYF. The CDR3 DNA reads TGTGCCAGCCGCCGGGACTTAATCTACGAGCAGTACTTC.

This rearrangement joins TRBV27 to TRBJ2-7, with 9 bases fitting TRBD1. Germline V gene lookup returns CDR1 MNHEY and CDR2 SMNVEV (reference sequence). The ends lost 2 bases at V and 0 bases at J; junction bases unmatched: 8. This CDR3 comprises 17 residues. This CDR3 is CASSLRQGDHFSYEQYF. CDR3 nucleotides: TGTGCCAGCAGTTTACGACAGGGGGACCACTTCTCCTACGAGCAGTACTTC.

This chain links TRBV2 with TRBJ2-5; 9 bases fit TRBD1. Per the germline V gene, CDR1 is SNHLY and CDR2 is FYNNEI. Trimming removed 3 bases from V and 11 bases from J; junction bases left unmatched: 13. There are 15 residues in the CDR3. In DNA, the CDR3 is TGTGCCAGCAGTGATCCGGGACAGGGTCCCGATGAGCAGTACTTC. It is translated as CASSDPGQGPDEQYF.

Details on this clonotype: The junction departs from the called germline gene at one end, perhaps through a read error. The chain employs TRBV6-5 and TRBJ1-2; 7 bases map to TRBD1. The CDR3 runs 15 residues. The germline CDR1 and CDR2 sequences are MNHEY and SVGAGI. The CDR3 sequence: CASSPGQFFPYGYTF. CDR3 in DNA: TGTGCTAGCAGTCCGGGACAGTTCTTTCCCTATGGCTACACCTTC.

Ten or more counts support this clonotype. The rearrangement joins TRBV18 to TRBJ1-2; TRBD1 might be the D (5 bases). This CDR3 is built from 16 residues. Trimming pared 0 bases from V and 0 bases from J, leaving 11 bases between. The germline CDR1 and CDR2 sequences are KGHSH and LQKENI. The CDR3 reads CASSPPRTTTNYGYTF. CDR3 DNA: TGTGCCAGCTCACCACCCAGGACAACCACTAACTATGGCTACACCTTC.

In regard to this clonotype: At one end the junction does not follow the germline gene, possibly because of a read error. V is TRBV9 and J is TRBJ2-1; D ambiguous. CDR3 length: 15 amino acids. Germline values: CDR1 SGDLS, CDR2 YYNGEE. CDR3 sequence: CASSADGYSHNEQFF. CDR3 nucleotides: TGTGCCAGCAGCGCGGACGGTTACTCCCACAATGAGCAGTTCTTC. The whole variable domain, remainder taken from reference TRBV9 and TRBJ2-1, is DSGVTQTPKHLITATGQRVTLRCSPRSGDLSVYWYQQSLDQGLQFLIQYYNGEERAKGNILERFSAQQFPDLHSELNLSSLELGDSALYFCASSADGYSHNEQFFGPGTRLTVL.

This clonotype was seen a few times. The chain has TRBV6-2 or TRBV6-3 and TRBJ2-5; 7 bases fit TRBD1. Looked up from germline, CDR1 is MNHEY and CDR2 is SVGEGT. CDR3 length: 14 residues. V dropped 6 bases and J dropped 1; count of bases not matched to a gene: 5. CDR3 sequence (DNA): TGTGCCAGCAGGGGGACAGAGGGCCAAGAGACCCAGTACTTC. Its translation is CASRGTEGQETQYF.

The V gene is TRBV27, the J gene TRBJ1-2; D remains unclear. V gave up 5 bases and J gave up 0 bases, with 10 bases separating them. Germline V CDR1 and CDR2: MNHEY, SMNVEV (reference sequence). This CDR3 is built from 14 residues. CDR3 nucleotide sequence: TGTGCCAGCAGTATGACATACTCTAACTATGGCTACACCTTC. Protein sequence: CASSMTYSNYGYTF.

The chain joins TRBV20-1 to TRBJ2-5, with TRBD2 matching over 14 bases. The end of the DNA aligns better with TRBJ2-7, so the J call may be wrong. Germline V gives CDR1 DFQATT, CDR2 SNEGSKA (reference sequence). The CDR3 has 16 residues. In DNA form, the CDR3 reads TGCAGTGCGACTATCCGACTAGCGGGGGGGAAAGCCGAGCAGTACTTC. This gives the protein CSATIRLAGGKAEQYF.

This clonotype has a handful of counts. The chain joins TRBV7-9 to TRBJ2-4; possibly TRBD2 for D (6 bases). Per the germline V gene, CDR1 is SEHNR and CDR2 is FQNEAQ (reference sequence). V lost 5 bases and J 0 bases, leaving 17 bases between the germline ends. The CDR3 has 17 residues. This CDR3 is CASSPGEYGVAKNIQYF. CDR3 in DNA: TGTGCCAGCAGCCCGGGGGAGTACGGGGTAGCCAAAAACATTCAGTACTTC.

This clonotype was picked up many times. The rearrangement joins TRBV7-2 to TRBJ2-1; no definite D call. The length of the CDR3 is 15 residues. The V end lost 1 base, the J end lost 0 bases, and 7 bases lay between the germline ends. Per the germline V gene, CDR1 is SGHTA and CDR2 is FQGNSA. CDR3 nucleotide sequence: TGTGCCAGCAGCTTAGGTTACGGCTCCTACAATGAGCAGTTCTTC. Translation: CASSLGYGSYNEQFF.

The chain combines TRBV6-1 with TRBJ1-6; no definite D call. Germline loops: CDR1 MNHNS, CDR2 SASEGT. V was trimmed by 6 bases and J by 7 bases, leaving 13 bases between them. The CDR3 spans 14 residues. CDR3 sequence (DNA): TGTGCCAGCAGGGCCGGGCCGGAGAATTCACCCCTCCACTTT. Its protein is CASRAGPENSPLHF.

The table lists this clonotype with a few counts. The J gene is TRBJ1-5, the V gene TRBV7-9, with D tentatively TRBD1 (5 bases). V lost 4 bases and J 2 bases, leaving 15 bases between the germline ends. This CDR3 is 16 amino acids long. Germline loops: CDR1 SEHNR, CDR2 FQNEAQ (reference sequence). The CDR3 nucleotides read TGTGCCAGCAGCTGGGGGAATCTACTAGGCAATCAGCCCCAGCATTTT. Encoded protein: CASSWGNLLGNQPQHF.

This clonotype was counted between two and nine times. Compared with germline, one end of the junction differs, possibly owing to a read error. V gene TRBV5-1 combines with J gene TRBJ2-3, with 11 nucleotides matching TRBD2. Per germline, CDR1 SGHRS and CDR2 YFSETQ. The CDR3 is 15 amino acids. The CDR3 region has the DNA TGTGCCAGCAGCTTAGCGGGGGGGCGCACAGATACGCAGTATTTT. Encoded protein: CASSLAGGRTDTQYF.

This chain links TRBV18 with TRBJ2-1; TRBD1 might be the D (6 bases). The CDR3 has 14 residues. Trimming pared 7 bases from V and 7 bases from J, leaving 17 bases between. Germline V lookup: CDR1 KGHSH, CDR2 LQKENI. CDR3 sequence: CASCSGGLPNEQFF. In nucleotides, the CDR3 is TGTGCCAGCTGCAGTGGGGGCCTACCTAATGAGCAGTTCTTC.

The chain has TRBV29-1 and TRBJ1-5, with D hard to call. CDR1 is SQVTM, CDR2 ANQGSEA, per germline. The CDR3 totals 13 residues. V lost 4 bases, J lost 3 bases, and 10 bases lay in between. The chain's CDR3 is CSVGVGFNQPQHF. CDR3 sequence (DNA): TGCAGCGTTGGGGTAGGCTTCAATCAGCCCCAGCATTTT.